These 22 T cell receptor beta chains originate from one sample sequenced in a study of memory CD4+ T cells and cytomegalovirus serostatus. Sequenced by immunoSEQ multiplex PCR; TCRdb stores in-frame clones only, minus some. In the table there are tens of thousands of clones, 82% of which are singletons. The sort gate was single viable CD3+CD4+CD8-CD45RO+ cells for memory CD4+ T cells. Sequencing was done on a sample of memory CD4+ T cells from blood. Receptors originate from an adult in good health and CMV-seronegative.

This chain connects TRBV7-8 to TRBJ2-7; no reliable D call. The length of the CDR3 is 15 residues. With 5 bases removed from V and 2 bases from J, the gap between germline ends came to 16 bases. Per the germline V gene, CDR1 is SGHVS and CDR2 is FQNEAQ. CDR3 region: CASSILGHSAYEQYF. CDR3 in DNA: TGTGCCAGCAGCATCTTGGGTCACAGTGCCTACGAGCAGTACTTC.

This sequence joins TRBV6-1 and TRBJ2-2; possibly TRBD1 for D (5 bases). Germline V lookup: CDR1 MNHNS, CDR2 SASEGT. V lost 6 bases to trimming and J lost 2 bases, with 10 bases between them. CDR3 size: 14 residues. The CDR3 region has the DNA TGTGCCAGCAGGCGGCAGGGCAACACCGGGGAGCTGTTTTTT. Translated, it gives CASRRQGNTGELFF.

The V call is TRBV11-1, the J call TRBJ1-2; perhaps TRBD1 as D (5 bases). The length of the CDR3 is 14 residues. Trimming took off 8 bases at V and 6 bases at J, with 19 bases between the two ends. CDR1 and CDR2 from the germline V gene are SGHAT and FQDESV (reference sequence). The CDR3 DNA is TGTGCCAGCGGAAGAAACCGGGACTTGCATGGCTACACCTTC. It specifies CASGRNRDLHGYTF. Complete variable domain (other parts from reference TRBV11-1 and TRBJ1-2): EAEVAQSPRYKITEKSQAVAFWCDPISGHATLYWYRQILGQGPELLVQFQDESVVDDSQLPKDRFSAERLKGVDSTLKIQPAELGDSAMYLCASGRNRDLHGYTFGSGTRLTVV.

The rearrangement joins TRBV5-1 to TRBJ2-1; D might be TRBD1 (5 bases). V lost 1 base and J lost 8, with 10 bases in between. The CDR3 consists of 13 residues. Germline V lookup: CDR1 SGHRS, CDR2 YFSETQ. The DNA of the CDR3 is TGCGCCAGCAGCTTGCAGGGCTCGGATGAGCAGTTCTTC. Its protein is CASSLQGSDEQFF.

The chain has TRBV6-1 and TRBJ1-4; TRBD1 matches at 7 bases. CDR3 length: 14 residues. Looked up from germline, CDR1 is MNHNS and CDR2 is SASEGT. V shed 6 bases, J shed 8 bases, and the junction held 9 bases outside the gene matches. CDR3 bases: TGTGCCAGCAGCGATAGACAGGGCTGGGAAAAACTGTTTTTT. Translated, it gives CASSDRQGWEKLFF.

This chain joins TRBV29-1 and TRBJ2-6; D uncertain. This CDR3 is 16 amino acids long. V was shortened by 6 bases and J by 0 bases, with 15 bases between the two germline ends. Looked up from germline, CDR1 is SQVTM and CDR2 is ANQGSEA. The CDR3: CSVRKTALSGANVLTF. In DNA form, the CDR3 reads TGCAGCGTCCGAAAGACTGCCCTCTCTGGGGCCAACGTCCTGACTTTC.

The chain employs TRBV9 and TRBJ2-2, with D possibly matching TRBD1 (6 bases). CDR1 is SGDLS and CDR2 is YYNGEE in the germline V gene. The CDR3 is made up of 15 amino acids. The V gene lost 1 base and the J gene lost 1 base, with 8 bases spanning the gap. The CDR3 region is CASSVKGGNTGELFF. The CDR3 bases are TGTGCCAGCAGCGTAAAAGGGGGGAACACCGGGGAGCTGTTTTTT.

The rearrangement joins TRBV30 to TRBJ1-2; D may be TRBD1 (6 bases). The V end was cut by 4 bases, the J end by 4 bases, with 13 bases between. This CDR3 has 13 residues. Germline loops: CDR1 GTSNPN, CDR2 SVGIG (reference sequence). The CDR3 spells CAWNNRESYGYTF. The CDR3 DNA reads as TGTGCCTGGAATAACAGGGAGTCCTATGGCTACACCTTC.

The table lists this clone with a few counts. This chain links TRBV6-5 with TRBJ2-7, with 8 bases aligning to TRBD2. Germline trimming cut 2 bases from V and 3 bases from J; bases unmatched to any gene: 6. The CDR3 is 15 amino acids. Germline CDR1 is MNHEY and CDR2 is SVGAGI. For the CDR3, the DNA is TGTGCCAGCAGTTACGGGCCTCGGGGGGGCTACGAGCAGTACTTC. It is translated as CASSYGPRGGYEQYF.

The V gene is TRBV27, the J gene TRBJ2-3, with 14 nucleotides matching TRBD2. This CDR3 is 17 amino acids long. CDR1 and CDR2 (germline): MNHEY, SMNVEV (reference sequence). J gave up 2 bases and V 5 bases, and 6 bases lay outside the gene matches. CDR3 bases: TGTGCCAGCAGTAGGGGACTAGCGGGGGCCTTCACAGATACGCAGTATTTT. Its translation: CASSRGLAGAFTDTQYF.

This clone has a single count. The rearrangement uses TRBV18 and TRBJ2-4; D might be TRBD2 (5 bases). The CDR3 contains 16 residues. In germline, CDR1 is KGHSH, CDR2 LQKENI. Trimming shortened V by 6 bases and J by 0 bases, and 15 bases separated the two germline ends. The CDR3: CASSPNHGVAKNIQYF. The CDR3 DNA reads as TGTGCCAGCTCTCCAAACCACGGGGTAGCCAAAAACATTCAGTACTTC.

The chain joins TRBV4-3 to TRBJ1-3, with 7 bases aligning to TRBD1. Trimming took 0 bases from V and 0 from J; bases not matched to a gene: 11. Germline lookup yields CDR1 LGHNA and CDR2 YSLEER. This CDR3 is 19 amino acids long. CDR3: CASSQEGVGQLLSGNTIYF. Written as DNA, the CDR3 is TGCGCCAGCAGCCAAGAAGGGGTGGGACAGCTCCTCTCTGGAAACACCATATATTTT.

This rearrangement joins TRBV27 to TRBJ2-4; TRBD2 is a possible D gene (7 bases). Germline assignment: CDR1 MNHEY and CDR2 SMNVEV (reference sequence). V shed 0 bases and J shed 7 bases, with 13 bases lying between them. CDR3 length equals 15 residues. The CDR3 here is CASSLSGGRVNIQYF. The CDR3 DNA is TGTGCCAGCAGTTTATCGGGGGGGCGTGTGAACATTCAGTACTTC.

This chain joins TRBV27 and TRBJ1-1; D is possibly TRBD1 (5 bases). V dropped 4 bases and J dropped 0 bases, with 6 bases sitting between them. Germline CDR1 is MNHEY and CDR2 is SMNVEV (reference sequence). CDR3 length: 13 amino acids. The CDR3 region is CASSSGLNTEAFF. Here the CDR3 DNA reads TGTGCCAGCAGTTCAGGGTTGAACACTGAAGCTTTCTTT.

This clone has more than one count but fewer than ten. CDR3 nucleotide sequence: TGTGCCAGCAGTGTGCGCAAATATGGCTACACCTTC. Its protein product is CASSVRKYGYTF. The V call is TRBV2, the J call TRBJ1-2, with D hard to call. V lost 4 bases and J 5 bases, leaving 8 bases between the germline ends. The germline V gene has CDR1 SNHLY and CDR2 FYNNEI. The CDR3 extends over 12 amino acids.

The V call is TRBV5-1, the J call TRBJ2-2; weak D call: TRBD2 (5 bases). Deletions cut 2 bases from V and 3 bases from J, with 8 bases between. Per the germline V gene, CDR1 is SGHRS and CDR2 is YFSETQ. This CDR3 is 14 amino acids long. CDR3 region: CASSFRGDTGELFF. Here the CDR3 DNA reads TGCGCCAGCAGCTTCCGGGGAGACACCGGGGAGCTGTTTTTT.

This clone has only one observation. The chain carries TRBV2 and TRBJ2-2; D may be TRBD1 (6 bases). This CDR3 is 15 amino acids long. The V end was cut by 5 bases, the J end by 1 base, with 11 bases between. Germline V lookup: CDR1 SNHLY, CDR2 FYNNEI. CDR3 DNA sequence: TGTGCCAGCAGTTTAAGGGGGAAGAACACCGGGGAGCTGTTTTTT. Amino acids: CASSLRGKNTGELFF.

This clone showed up just a few times. This chain connects TRBV7-2 to TRBJ1-1, with 12 nucleotides matching TRBD1. Per germline, CDR1 SGHTA and CDR2 FQGNSA. V trimming: 5 bases; J trimming: 10 bases; junction bases outside the gene matches: 5. The CDR3 consists of 13 residues. CDR3 coding DNA: TGTGCCAGCAGCCCGGGGACAGGGGGCGTAGCTTTCTTT. This sequence encodes CASSPGTGGVAFF.

V is TRBV5-1 and J is TRBJ1-2; 8 bases align to TRBD1. V was clipped by 4 bases and J by 3 bases; unmatched bases: 2. The CDR3 totals 13 residues. Per germline, CDR1 SGHRS and CDR2 YFSETQ. CDR3 nucleotide sequence: TGCGCCAGCAGCGAACAGGGGGACTATGGCTACACCTTC. Encoded protein: CASSEQGDYGYTF.

The rearrangement uses TRBV9 and TRBJ2-7; 11 nucleotides agree with TRBD1. Looked up from germline, CDR1 is SGDLS and CDR2 is YYNGEE. Losses at the gene ends were 4 bases for V and 2 bases for J; bases not matched to a gene: 5. CDR3 length equals 15 residues. CDR3 residues: CASSQGQGAAYEQYF. The CDR3, as DNA: TGTGCCAGCAGCCAAGGACAGGGGGCGGCCTACGAGCAGTACTTC.

The genes are TRBV19 and TRBJ2-1, with 8 bases identical to TRBD1. The CDR3 has 15 residues. The V gene end was trimmed by 0 bases and the J gene end by 10 bases; junction bases not matched to a gene: 8. Germline V CDR1 and CDR2: LNHDA, SQIVND (reference sequence). The CDR3 nucleotides are TGTGCCAGTAGTATAGAATTGGGACAGGAGAAGGAGCAGTTCTTC. Its protein product is CASSIELGQEKEQFF.

The J gene is TRBJ2-5, the V gene TRBV7-8; 9 bases map to TRBD1. Germline loops: CDR1 SGHVS, CDR2 FQNEAQ. CDR3 size: 16 residues. V trimming: 5 bases; J trimming: 4 bases; junction bases outside the gene matches: 11. CDR3 sequence reads: CASSDRTGGAGETQYF. Here the CDR3 DNA reads TGTGCCAGCAGCGACCGAACAGGGGGCGCGGGAGAGACCCAGTACTTC.